A single sample gave rise to the 5 T cell receptor beta chains below, sequenced in a study of glioma-infiltrating T cells. Using RNA template, CDR3s of TCR alpha and beta were amplified with iRepertoire arm-PCR. TCRdb recomputed calls from the multiplex PCR reads with MiXCR, one row per CDR3 protein. There are roughly 120,000 distinct CDR3 sequences in the sample; 25% to 30% occur only once, and roughly 37% lies in the top ten. Sequenced: glioma tissue, nonneoplastic brain tissue, or PBMCs (not recorded which). These receptors were obtained from a human donor with low-grade glioma or glioblastoma, undergoing nonglioma brain surgery, or in good health (not recorded which).

The chain uses TRBV5-4 and TRBJ2-1; D is perhaps TRBD1 (5 bases). In germline, CDR1 is SGHNT, CDR2 YYREEE (reference sequence). The V gene lost 4 bases and the J gene lost 1 base, with 12 bases spanning the gap. The CDR3 contains 15 residues. DNA for the CDR3: TGTGCCAGCAGCCTAGGACAACAATCCTACAATGAGCAGTTCTTC. Protein: CASSLGQQSYNEQFF.

This clonotype was recorded many times. This chain connects TRBV3-1 to TRBJ1-1; 7 positions agree with TRBD1. The germline V gene encodes CDR1 LGHDT and CDR2 YNNKEL (reference sequence). This CDR3 has 13 residues. After removal of 7 bases from V and 5 bases from J, the junction contained 7 bases not matched to a gene. CDR3 nucleotide sequence: TGTGCCAGCACCAAAACAGGGGAAACTGAAGCTTTCTTT. It is translated as CASTKTGETEAFF.

Of note for this clonotype: A much more abundant neighbour one base away suggests this may be a read error. The chain uses TRBV7-9 and TRBJ2-7; D perhaps matches TRBD1 (5 bases). CDR1 and CDR2 from the germline V gene are SEHNR and FQNEAQ (reference sequence). Trimming stripped 7 bases from V and 2 bases from J, with 21 bases between. CDR3 length: 16 amino acids. CDR3 amino acids: CASIAWTPLAAYEQYF. The CDR3 nucleotides read TGTGCCAGCATCGCGTGGACACCCTTGGCGGCCTACGAGCAGTACTTC. Filled out from reference TRBV7-9 and TRBJ2-7, the complete variable domain reads DTGVSQNPRHKITKRGQNVTFRCDPISEHNRLYWYRQTLGQGPEFLTYFQNEAQLEKSRLLSDRFSAERPKGSFSTLEIQRTEQGDSAMYLCASIAWTPLAAYEQYFGPGTRLTVT.

This clonotype occurred many times. The J gene is TRBJ2-5, the V gene TRBV20-1; 9 nucleotides agree with TRBD2. Trimming took 5 bases from V and 5 from J; bases not matched to a gene: 15. The CDR3 runs 16 residues. Germline V CDR1 and CDR2: DFQATT, SNEGSKA (reference sequence). The CDR3 loop reads CSAPRTGLANWETQYF. The CDR3 coding sequence is TGCAGTGCTCCAAGGACCGGACTAGCGAATTGGGAGACCCAGTACTTC.

The gene calls are TRBV6-1 and TRBJ2-1; D possibly corresponds to TRBD1 (5 bases). The CDR3 totals 12 residues. Germline V gives CDR1 MNHNS, CDR2 SASEGT. Trimming stripped 5 bases from V and 8 bases from J, with 10 bases between. In DNA form, the CDR3 reads TGTGCCAGCAGTCCAGGGTCCTATGAGCAGTTCTTC. Protein sequence: CASSPGSYEQFF.